Given below is one TCR beta chain in context. This sample is part of a study of blood T cell repertoires in COVID-19. Clones were read by immunoSEQ multiplex PCR, and TCRdb kept only the in-frame ones, dropping some. Of over 100,000 clones listed, about 87% are singletons. Sequenced input: peripheral blood. This sequence originates from a man aged 50 to 59 with acute or convalescent COVID-19.

DNA of the CDR3: TGTGCCAGCAGCTTAGGGGCGGACTATGGCTACACCTTC. It codes for CASSLGADYGYTF. This chain links TRBV5-6 with TRBJ1-2; TRBD1 might be the D (5 bases). Germline V gene data show CDR1 as SGHDT and CDR2 as YYEEEE. With 2 bases removed from V and 3 bases from J, the gap between germline ends came to 8 bases. The CDR3 runs 13 residues.